One sample yielded the 20 T cell receptor beta chains listed below, sequenced in a study of spatial heterogeneity in lung cancer. Documented time point: sample taken at primary tumor resection. The sequenced material consisted of unsorted whole RNA from tumor, nontumor lung or frozen PBMC. TCRdb fed the 5' RACE reads into MiXCR, producing one record per CDR3 protein. The sample has 20,000 to 25,000 distinct CDR3 sequences; approximately 3.3% are singletons. The sample in question was PBMCs, obtained at surgery. These receptors were obtained from a female donor with early-stage non-small cell lung cancer.

This clonotype was recorded many times. The DNA of the CDR3 is TGTGCCAGCAGTTTACCCTTCGGCCGGGACAGGGACGGCGGGGAGCTGTTTTTT. Translating gives CASSLPFGRDRDGGELFF. V gene TRBV12-3 or TRBV12-4 combines with J gene TRBJ2-2; 9 bases are a match to TRBD1. V lost 2 bases to trimming and J lost 7 bases; unmatched junction nucleotides: 14. The CDR3 has 18 amino acids.

This clonotype was detected many times. This chain uses TRBV4-1 with TRBJ2-7, with D unclear. The germline V gene encodes CDR1 MGHRA and CDR2 YSYEKL. Trimming left V 0 bases short and J 2 bases short, with 11 bases between. The CDR3 consists of 15 residues. Here the CDR3 DNA reads TGCGCCAGCAGCCAAGATCGCCCGGGCCCCTACGAGCAGTACTTC. Translating it yields CASSQDRPGPYEQYF.

V gene TRBV28 combines with J gene TRBJ2-2, with 9 bases aligning to TRBD2. Unmatched junction bases numbered 6, after V lost 4 bases and J lost 3 bases. The CDR3 sequence is 16 residues long. Germline values: CDR1 MDHEN, CDR2 SYDVKM. CDR3 residues: CASSSWTSEYTGELFF. The DNA for the CDR3 is TGTGCCAGCAGTTCGTGGACTAGCGAGTACACCGGGGAGCTGTTTTTT.

The chain is built from TRBV7-2 and TRBJ2-7; D uncertain. In germline, CDR1 is SGHTA, CDR2 FQGNSA. CDR3 size: 13 residues. The germline V and J ends were trimmed by 3 bases and 4 bases, with 10 bases remaining between them. The CDR3 protein is CASSFPPSYEQYF. The CDR3 bases are TGTGCCAGCAGCTTTCCGCCATCGTACGAGCAGTACTTC.

This clonotype has ten or more counts. This chain uses TRBV7-9 with TRBJ2-7; TRBD2 matches 10 bases. The CDR3 extends over 14 amino acids. V lost 1 base, J lost 7 bases, and 4 bases stayed unmatched. Germline lookup yields CDR1 SEHNR and CDR2 FQNEAQ (reference sequence). The CDR3 DNA reads as TGTGCCAGCAGCTTAGTGATTAGCGGGAGGGAGCAGTACTTC. This gives the protein CASSLVISGREQYF.

J is TRBJ2-3 and V is TRBV4-2; D not resolved. Between the trimmed V and J ends, which lost 0 bases and 1 base, there was a span of 5 bases. This CDR3 contains 14 residues. Germline V gene lookup returns CDR1 LGHNA and CDR2 YNFKEQ. CDR3 sequence (DNA): TGTGCCAGCAGCCAAGACCCAGGCACAGATACGCAGTATTTT. Residues: CASSQDPGTDTQYF.

Ten or more counts support this clonotype. V and J are TRBV7-9 and TRBJ1-2; D gene uncertain. Germline CDR1 and CDR2: SEHNR and FQNEAQ (reference sequence). Trimming removed 5 bases from V and 2 bases from J, with 15 bases in between. The CDR3 contains 15 residues. The CDR3 protein is CASSLEGPLNYGYTF. In DNA form, the CDR3 reads TGTGCCAGCAGCCTCGAGGGCCCCCTCAACTATGGCTACACCTTC.

Many counts were recorded for this clonotype. The rearrangement links TRBV20-1 to TRBJ2-7; D might be TRBD1 (6 bases). The CDR3 consists of 15 residues. Germline CDR1 and CDR2: DFQATT and SNEGSKA (reference sequence). The V and J ends lost 2 bases and 2 bases respectively, with 16 bases between them. Here the CDR3 reads CSARPNQGSTYEQYF. The CDR3 DNA reads TGCAGTGCTAGACCGAATCAGGGGTCCACCTACGAGCAGTACTTC.

This clonotype has ten or more counts. This rearrangement joins TRBV5-1 to TRBJ2-1; TRBD2 matches at 7 bases. The CDR3 spans 14 residues. From germline, CDR1 is SGHRS and CDR2 YFSETQ. Trimming cost V 7 bases and J 6 bases; bases outside gene matches: 10. The CDR3: CASRTGGGFNEQFF. For the CDR3, the DNA is TGCGCCAGCCGGACTGGGGGAGGGTTCAATGAGCAGTTCTTC.

Ten or more counts support this clonotype. This chain connects TRBV27 to TRBJ2-5; D is possibly TRBD1 or TRBD2 (6 bases each). In germline, CDR1 is MNHEY, CDR2 SMNVEV (reference sequence). V lost 4 bases, J lost 4 bases, and 13 bases lay in between. The CDR3 consists of 14 residues. Written as DNA, the CDR3 is TGTGCCAGCAGTTGGCAGGGGCGGGGAGAGACCCAGTACTTC. Protein sequence: CASSWQGRGETQYF.

This clonotype showed up just a few times. The chain employs TRBV11-2 and TRBJ1-1; the D gene is possibly TRBD1 (5 bases). V lost 4 bases to trimming and J lost 1 base, with 22 bases between them. This CDR3 comprises 18 residues. CDR1 is SGHAT, CDR2 FQNNGV, per germline. The CDR3 sequence is CASSSPDFRGTGNTEAFF. DNA of the CDR3: TGTGCCAGCAGCTCACCCGATTTCAGAGGGACGGGGAACACTGAAGCTTTCTTT. Filled out from reference TRBV11-2 and TRBJ1-1, the complete variable domain reads EAGVAQSPRYKIIEKRQSVAFWCNPISGHATLYWYQQILGQGPKLLIQFQNNGVVDDSQLPKDRFSAERLKGVDSTLKIQPAKLEDSAVYLCASSSPDFRGTGNTEAFFGQGTRLTVV.

This clonotype was detected only a few times. The CDR3 end shows no conserved phenylalanine or tryptophan, and so a read error is likely. The chain couples TRBV28 to TRBJ2-7; no reliable D call. CDR1 is MDHEN, CDR2 SYDVKM, per germline. V lost 5 bases to trimming and J lost 0 bases, with 11 bases between them. This CDR3 region has 14 residues. The CDR3 DNA reads as TGTGCCAGCAGTAGATCGGGTACCTCCTACGAGCAGTACTCC. Protein: CASSRSGTSYEQYS.

In its sample, this clonotype was seen many times. The chain employs TRBV6-6 and TRBJ2-2; D unresolved. The CDR3 loop spans 15 amino acids. CDR1 MNHNY and CDR2 SVGAGI come from the germline V gene (reference sequence). The V end was cut by 2 bases, the J end by 2 bases, with 9 bases between. CDR3 bases: TGTGCCAGCAGTTACGACCCAGTAAACACCGGGGAGCTGTTTTTT. Protein: CASSYDPVNTGELFF.

This clonotype was seen ten or more times. The chain couples TRBV5-1 to TRBJ2-1; 9 bases are a match to TRBD1. The CDR3 runs 17 residues. Germline-derived CDR1 and CDR2 are SGHRS and YFSETQ. Trimming cost V 1 base and J 1 base; bases outside gene matches: 6. The CDR3: CASSLRGQGGSYNEQFF. The DNA for the CDR3 is TGCGCCAGCAGCTTGAGGGGACAGGGCGGATCCTACAATGAGCAGTTCTTC.

This clonotype was counted at least ten times. The chain employs TRBV5-6 and TRBJ2-1; D ambiguous. Deletions cut 2 bases from V and 6 bases from J, with 6 bases between. CDR1 is SGHDT and CDR2 is YYEEEE in the germline V gene. CDR3 size: 12 residues. DNA for the CDR3: TGTGCCAGCAGCTTCAACAGCAATGAGCAGTTCTTC. Translation: CASSFNSNEQFF.

This clonotype was detected ten times or more. V and J are TRBV30 and TRBJ2-1; 7 bases match TRBD2. V was clipped by 5 bases and J by 9 bases; unmatched bases: 4. From germline, CDR1 is GTSNPN and CDR2 SVGIG (reference sequence). This CDR3 has 11 amino acids. This CDR3 reads CAWFSGGEQFF. The CDR3 coding sequence is TGTGCCTGGTTTTCGGGAGGTGAGCAGTTCTTC.

Judged by abundance, this clonotype is medium-sized. The V gene is TRBV10-3, the J gene TRBJ2-4; weak D call: TRBD1 (6 bases). The CDR3 loop spans 16 amino acids. Deletions cut 1 base from V and 0 bases from J, with 10 bases between. CDR1 ENHRY and CDR2 SYGVKD come from the germline V gene. Written as DNA, the CDR3 is TGTGCCATCAGTGAGTTCGCGGACAGAGCCAAAAACATTCAGTACTTC. It yields the protein CAISEFADRAKNIQYF.

This clonotype occurred many times. The CDR3 DNA reads as TGTGCCACCAGCAGAGATAGCGTACCCAGCTCGAGCAAAAACATTCAGTACTTC. It is translated as CATSRDSVPSSSKNIQYF. The genes are TRBV15 and TRBJ2-4; a weak D match, TRBD2 (5 bases). V lost 0 bases, J lost 3 bases, and 18 bases lay in between. This CDR3 is 18 amino acids long. Germline-derived CDR1 and CDR2 are LNHNV and YYDKDF (reference sequence).

This clonotype appeared many times. The chain is built from TRBV5-1 and TRBJ1-6; the D is unclear. The CDR3 consists of 16 residues. Germline V lookup: CDR1 SGHRS, CDR2 YFSETQ. V dropped 5 bases and J dropped 2 bases, with 14 bases sitting between them. The DNA of the CDR3 is TGCGCCAGCAGGGGAGAAGGGAGGACCTATAATTCACCCCTCCACTTT. Its protein product is CASRGEGRTYNSPLHF.

Ten or more counts support this clonotype. The chain is built from TRBV7-9 and TRBJ2-7; the D call may be TRBD1 or TRBD2 (5 bases each). The V end was cut by 6 bases, the J end by 4 bases, with 10 bases between. Germline CDR1 and CDR2: SEHNR and FQNEAQ (reference sequence). This CDR3 is built from 12 residues. In DNA, the CDR3 is TGTGCCAGCAGGAACGAGGGGTACGAGCAGTACTTC. Encoded protein: CASRNEGYEQYF.